The rows below give T cell receptor beta chains drawn from one sample of a study of response to subunit inactivated influenza vaccine. TCRdb analysed the RT-PCR reads with MiXCR anew, one entry per CDR3 protein. The table records 530,000 or so distinct CDR3 sequences, roughly 12% of them present only once. The specimen was PBMCs from blood, collected on the day of vaccination. The origin of the receptors is a man aged 45 to 65 who received an inactivated influenza vaccine. CDR3s include the opening cysteine and the closing phenylalanine or tryptophan. The D gene is left open where the match is weak. Some rows have no size entry. The others give once, few or many, or a class for an expanded clone.

abundance	v_gene	j_gene	d_gene	CDR3nt	CDR3aa
NA	TRBV10-2	TRBJ2-3	NA	TGCGCCAGCAAAGTCAGAGGCACTAGCACAGATACGCAGTATTTT	CASKVRGTSTDTQYF
many	TRBV20-1	TRBJ1-5	NA	TGCAGTGCTAGAGATCCTAAGGAGCTCAATCAGCCCCAGCATTTT	CSARDPKELNQPQHF
few	TRBV4-2	TRBJ2-1	TRBD1	TGTGCCAGCAGCCACGGAAGAGGGGACAGGGGGCCGCGGGAGCAGTTCTTC	CASSHGRGDRGPREQFF
NA	TRBV12-3/TRBV12-4	TRBJ2-4	NA	TGTGCCACCTCTTCAGGGAACATTCAGTACTTC	CATSSGNIQYF
NA	TRBV28	TRBJ2-3	TRBD2	TGTGCCAGCAGTCCCACCACCTCCTTAGCGGGAGGGCCGGACACAGATACGCAGTATTTT	CASSPTTSLAGGPDTDTQYF
NA	TRBV4-2	TRBJ2-7	TRBD2	TGTGCCAGCAGCCAAGAAGACGCTAGCGGGAGCTACGAGCAGTACTTC	CASSQEDASGSYEQYF
few	TRBV2	TRBJ2-7	NA	TGTGCCAGCAGTGTTCCGTACGAGCAGTACTTC	CASSVPYEQYF
NA	TRBV20-1	TRBJ1-2	NA	TGCAGTGCTAGAAGTCTGCACTATGGCTACACCTTC	CSARSLHYGYTF
NA	TRBV27	TRBJ2-7	TRBD2	TGTGCCAGCAGTTGGGAGGGACTAGCGGGGCGATGGTACTTC	CASSWEGLAGRWYF
NA	TRBV5-1	TRBJ2-6	NA	TGCGCCAGCAGCTTGGGACAGACCTCTGGGGCCAACGTCCTGACTTTC	CASSLGQTSGANVLTF
few	TRBV18	TRBJ2-3	TRBD2	TGTGCCAGCTCCCCCACTAGCGGGAGTACTAGCACAGATACGCAGTATTTT	CASSPTSGSTSTDTQYF
few	TRBV12-3/TRBV12-4	TRBJ2-5	NA	TGTGCCAGCAGTATCACGGGACCTACCCAGTACTTC	CASSITGPTQYF
many	TRBV2	TRBJ1-1	NA	TGTGCCAGCAGCGTCCGCAGGATGAACACTGAAGCTTTCTTT	CASSVRRMNTEAFF
many	TRBV6-5	TRBJ1-4	NA	TGTGCCAGCAGTTCGCCAGCAACTAATGAAAAACTGTTTTTT	CASSSPATNEKLFF
NA	TRBV6-2/TRBV6-3	TRBJ2-7	NA	TGTGCCAGCAGTTACCCCCCGGGGAGGTCCTACGAGCAGTACTTC	CASSYPPGRSYEQYF
many	TRBV24-1	TRBJ2-1	NA	TGTGCCACCAGCCACTCGTTGGATGAGCAGTTCTTC	CATSHSLDEQFF
NA	TRBV5-4	TRBJ2-5	NA	TGTGCCAGCAGCTTGGCCGTGGGCCAAGAGACCCAGTACTTC	CASSLAVGQETQYF
few	TRBV6-2/TRBV6-3	TRBJ1-4	NA	TGTGCCAGCAGGACAGAAAATGAAAAACTGTTTTTT	CASRTENEKLFF
many	TRBV24-1	TRBJ1-5	NA	TGTGCCACCAGTGACGGGGTCCAGCCCCAGCATTTT	CATSDGVQPQHF
few	TRBV4-1	TRBJ2-3	TRBD1	TGCGCCAGCAGCCAAGATTGGCCAGGGGGTTATGTACTACTCACAGATACGCAGTATTTT	CASSQDWPGGYVLLTDTQYF
few	TRBV28	TRBJ2-3	NA	TGTGCCAGCAGCCCCCTTCGGGGCCGAGATACGCAGTATTTT	CASSPLRGRDTQYF
many	TRBV6-5	TRBJ2-7	NA	TGTGCCAGCAGTTACTCGGGCGAAAGGGCCTACGAGCAGTACTTC	CASSYSGERAYEQYF
NA	TRBV11-2	TRBJ1-1	NA	TGTGCCAGCAGCCACAATCGTTTTATTGAAGCTTTCTTT	CASSHNRFIEAFF
NA	TRBV11-2	TRBJ2-2	TRBD2	TGTGCCAGCAGCGCGGGACTAGCGGGGGGGCGGCACACCGGGGAGCTGTTTTTT	CASSAGLAGGRHTGELFF
NA	TRBV10-3	TRBJ1-1	NA	TGTGCCATCAGTGAGTTGAAAGGAGAAAGTGAAGCTTTCTTT	CAISELKGESEAFF
few	TRBV7-2	TRBJ1-2	NA	TGTGCCAGCAGCCATACAGACAACTATGGCTACACCTTC	CASSHTDNYGYTF
NA	TRBV4-3	TRBJ2-5	NA	TGCGCCAGCAGCCTTCTAGTAAACCCCCAAGAGACCCAGTACTTC	CASSLLVNPQETQYF